Sequencing of this TCR beta chain was carried out in a study of blood T cells in healthy people across ages (dated by TCRdb to between 2015 and 2016). A note on the overall study: Template switching captured roughly one uniquely barcoded TCR beta cDNA molecule per two T cells in model experiments. Using deep sequencing normalized with unique cDNA molecular identifiers, the study measured how TCR beta repertoire diversity changes with age. Four age groups were formed from the donors: young (average roughly 15 years), middle-aged (just under 40), aged (about 62) and long-lived (roughly 88). To avoid experimental bias, donors of different ages were spread randomly across the sequencing lanes. Using the same blood draw, the study looked at two additional independent replicas of 1 million unique cDNA reads for two donors, one aged 18 to 30 and the other aged 80 or older. What the study reported, not specific to this receptor: Estimates of total diversity based on one million sequenced T cells were considered lower bounds and underestimates. As age increased, observed TCR beta diversity per million T cells dropped in a roughly linear way, and a significant reduction was already evident by age roughly 36. Because the CMV infection status of the donors was unknown, age-related changes in expanded clonotypes may potentially have been confounded. Since profiling was done on bulk unsorted PBMCs, naive and antigen-experienced compartments could not be conclusively compared. Observed TCR beta diversity correlated strongly with the percentage of naive T cells measured by flow cytometry. Compared with the aged group, more naive CD4+ T cells, fewer expanded clones and increased TCR diversity were shown by the long-lived group, suggesting age selection.

A word on this clonotype: This receptor's antigen is unknown. No per-base quality is available; no much larger clone lies one base away.

Donors were a few dozen systemically healthy Caucasian individuals from Russia aged about 6 to 100 years. Each donor gave ten milliliters of peripheral blood, collected into EDTA-treated Vacutainer tubes. PBMCs were isolated by Ficoll-Paque density-gradient centrifugation, with at least 6 million obtained per sample. Trizol reagent was used to extract total RNA from the PBMCs, yielding at least 5.5 micrograms per sample. For every donor, an aliquot of PBMCs went through flow cytometry to measure the percentages of naive CD45RAhigh/CD27high T cells. Trimming removed 6 bases from V and 5 bases from J; the gene matches leave 8 bases unexplained. The germline V gene yields SNHLY for CDR1 and FYNNEI for CDR2. Inclusive of the bounding cysteine and phenylalanine, the CDR3 is 14 residues long. The entry retains the CDR3 DNA only, 42 bases that are in frame from base 1. Preparation of the library involved 5' RACE. This sample was sequenced with an Illumina HiSeq 2500. A second PCR of about 6 to 11 cycles was performed with a sample-barcoded 5' primer and a J-beta primer mix. Each TCR beta cDNA molecule received a unique molecular identifier from a template-switch 5' adaptor carrying 12 random nucleotides. Each sample yielded at least 3 million CDR3-containing paired-end reads. The Mint cDNA synthesis kit, primed by a TRBC-specific oligonucleotide, was used to synthesize first-strand cDNA from all RNA. After uracil-DNA glycosylase treatment, a first 18-cycle PCR used universal primers M1SS and BC2_uni_R on all cDNA. On the study's bioinformatics: For normalization, 1 million high-quality reads were randomly selected from each sample, with every read carrying a distinct molecular identifier. Reads sharing molecular identifiers were discarded rather than binned into consensus sequences. MiTCR, with a Q25 quality threshold and the strictest error-elimination algorithm, was used for CDR3 identification, clonotype clustering and error correction. Lower-bound total TCR beta diversity was estimated with a nonparametric unseen species model using Euler transformation. TCRdb reanalyzed the raw reads on its own, using fastp at Q25 for trimming and MiXCR for clone calling, and kept in-frame beta chains. Each record represents a unique CDR3 protein, reported with the most common genes and DNA among its rows. For this entry, the V and J calls and clone size follow TCRdb and not the study's own pipeline. Counted in this sample were about 1.1 million distinct CDR3 sequences; 35% to 45% of them appeared once. Around 12% of the sample lies in the top ten.

The sequenced material came from blood. Rearrangement joined TRBV2 to TRBJ1-1, and TRBD1 matches 8 of the central bases. This receptor was identified in a man aged 18 to 30 in good health. The CDR3 protein sequence reads: CASRTTGEGTEAFF. The bases read TGTGCCAGCAGGACGACAGGGGAGGGTACTGAAGCTTTCTTT.